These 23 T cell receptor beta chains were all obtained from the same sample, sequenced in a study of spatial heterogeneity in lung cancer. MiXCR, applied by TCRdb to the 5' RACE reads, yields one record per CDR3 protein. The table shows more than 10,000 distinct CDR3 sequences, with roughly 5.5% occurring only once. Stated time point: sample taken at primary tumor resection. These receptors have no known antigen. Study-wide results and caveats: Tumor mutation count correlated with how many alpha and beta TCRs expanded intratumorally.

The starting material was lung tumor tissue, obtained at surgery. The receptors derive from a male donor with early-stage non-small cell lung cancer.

CDR3 loop: CASSYSFAQGGLTGELFF. The CDR3 DNA follows: TGTGCCAGCAGTTACTCGTTCGCGCAGGGAGGCTTGACCGGGGAGCTGTTTTTT. The chain has TRBV6-5 and TRBJ2-2, with a tentative D call TRBD2 (6 bases). The CDR3 loop spans 18 amino acids. V lost 0 bases and J lost 5, with 19 bases in between. Germline V gene sequence: CDR1 MNHEY, CDR2 SVGAGI.

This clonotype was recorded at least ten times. The CDR3 reads CASSLGQGGGYTF. For the CDR3, the DNA is TGCGCCAGCAGCCTGGGACAGGGGGGCGGCTACACCTTC. V is TRBV5-1 and J is TRBJ1-2, with TRBD1 matching 11 bases. The CDR3 is 13 amino acids. The trim removed 4 bases at V and 8 bases at J, leaving 4 bases unmatched. Germline-derived CDR1 and CDR2 are SGHRS and YFSETQ.

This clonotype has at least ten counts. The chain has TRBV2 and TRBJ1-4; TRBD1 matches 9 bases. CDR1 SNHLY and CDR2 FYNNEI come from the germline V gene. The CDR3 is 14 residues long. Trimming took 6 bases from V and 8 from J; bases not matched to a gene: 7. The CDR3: CASRVGQGGEKLFF. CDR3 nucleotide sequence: TGTGCCAGCAGAGTGGGACAGGGCGGGGAAAAACTGTTTTTT.

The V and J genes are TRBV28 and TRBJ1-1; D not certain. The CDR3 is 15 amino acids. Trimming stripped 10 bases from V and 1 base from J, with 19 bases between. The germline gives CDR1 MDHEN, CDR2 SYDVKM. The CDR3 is CAIQFSQDPNTEAFF. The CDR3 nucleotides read TGTGCCATCCAGTTTAGTCAGGACCCGAACACTGAAGCTTTCTTT.

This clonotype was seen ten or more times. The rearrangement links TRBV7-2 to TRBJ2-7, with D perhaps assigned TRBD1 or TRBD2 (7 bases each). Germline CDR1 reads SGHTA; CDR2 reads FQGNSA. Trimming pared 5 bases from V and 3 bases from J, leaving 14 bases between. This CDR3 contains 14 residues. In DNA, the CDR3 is TGTGCCAGCAGCCAGGGGGGGGCGCACTACGAGCAGTACTTC. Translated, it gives CASSQGGAHYEQYF.

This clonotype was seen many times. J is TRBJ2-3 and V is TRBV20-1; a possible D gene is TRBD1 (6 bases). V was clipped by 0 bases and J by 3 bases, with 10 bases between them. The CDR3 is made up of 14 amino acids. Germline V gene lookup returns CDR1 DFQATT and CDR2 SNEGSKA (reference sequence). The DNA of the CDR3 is TGCAGTGCTAGAGATATAGGGGGAACAGATACGCAGTATTTT. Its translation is CSARDIGGTDTQYF.

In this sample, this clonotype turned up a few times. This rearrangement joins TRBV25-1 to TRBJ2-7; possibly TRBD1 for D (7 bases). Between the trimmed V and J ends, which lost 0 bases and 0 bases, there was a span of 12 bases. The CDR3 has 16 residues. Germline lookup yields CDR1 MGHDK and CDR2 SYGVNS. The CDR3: CASSEYAGQNSYEQYF. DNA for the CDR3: TGTGCCAGCAGTGAATACGCGGGACAGAACTCCTACGAGCAGTACTTC.

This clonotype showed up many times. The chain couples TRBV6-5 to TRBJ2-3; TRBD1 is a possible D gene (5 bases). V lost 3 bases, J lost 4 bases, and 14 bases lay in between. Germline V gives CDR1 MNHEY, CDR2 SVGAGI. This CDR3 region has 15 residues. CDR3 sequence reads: CASSYRGPYPDTQYF. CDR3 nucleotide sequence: TGTGCCAGCAGTTATAGGGGCCCCTATCCAGATACGCAGTATTTT.

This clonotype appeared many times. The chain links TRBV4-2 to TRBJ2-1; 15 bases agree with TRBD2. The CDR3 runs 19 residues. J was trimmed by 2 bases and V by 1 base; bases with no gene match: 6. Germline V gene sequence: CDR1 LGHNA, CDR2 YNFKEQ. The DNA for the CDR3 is TGTGCCAGCAGCCAAGCGGGACTAGCGGGGGGTTTGGCCTACAATGAGCAGTTCTTC. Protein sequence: CASSQAGLAGGLAYNEQFF.

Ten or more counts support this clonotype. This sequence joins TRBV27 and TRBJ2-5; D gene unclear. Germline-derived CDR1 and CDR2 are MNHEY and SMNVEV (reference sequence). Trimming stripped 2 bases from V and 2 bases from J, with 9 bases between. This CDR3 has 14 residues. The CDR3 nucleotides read TGTGCCAGCAGTTTAAGGCGGACGCAAGAGACCCAGTACTTC. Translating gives CASSLRRTQETQYF.

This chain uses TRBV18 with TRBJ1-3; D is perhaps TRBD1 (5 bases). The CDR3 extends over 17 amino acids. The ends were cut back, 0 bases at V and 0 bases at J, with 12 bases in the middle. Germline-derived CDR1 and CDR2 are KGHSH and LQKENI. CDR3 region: CASSPPTGRSSGNTIYF. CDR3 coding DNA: TGTGCCAGCTCACCACCGACGGGACGGAGCTCTGGAAACACCATATATTTT.

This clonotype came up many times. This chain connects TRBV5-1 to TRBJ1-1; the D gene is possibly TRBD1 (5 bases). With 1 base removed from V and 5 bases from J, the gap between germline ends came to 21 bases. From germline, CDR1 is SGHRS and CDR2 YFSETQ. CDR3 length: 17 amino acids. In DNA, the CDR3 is TGCGCCAGCAGCTTGAGTCTCCCGGCAGGGAGAGGGACTGAAGCTTTCTTT. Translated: CASSLSLPAGRGTEAFF.

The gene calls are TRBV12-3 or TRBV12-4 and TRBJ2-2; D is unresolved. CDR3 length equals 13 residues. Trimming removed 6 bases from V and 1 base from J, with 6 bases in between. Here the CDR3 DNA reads TGTGCCAGCAGCCCCAGGAACACCGGGGAGCTGTTTTTT. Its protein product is CASSPRNTGELFF.

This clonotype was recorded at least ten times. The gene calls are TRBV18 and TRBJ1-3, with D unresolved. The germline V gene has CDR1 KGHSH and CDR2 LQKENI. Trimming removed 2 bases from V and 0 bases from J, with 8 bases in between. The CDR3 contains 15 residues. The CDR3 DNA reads TGTGCCAGCTCACCATCATGGATCTCTGGAAACACCATATATTTT. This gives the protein CASSPSWISGNTIYF.

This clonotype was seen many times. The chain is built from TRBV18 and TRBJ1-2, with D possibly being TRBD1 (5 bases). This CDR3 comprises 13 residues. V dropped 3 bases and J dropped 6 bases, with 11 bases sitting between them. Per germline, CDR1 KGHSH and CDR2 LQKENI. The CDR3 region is CASSPQGADGYTF. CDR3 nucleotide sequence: TGTGCCAGCTCACCCCAAGGGGCTGATGGCTACACCTTC.

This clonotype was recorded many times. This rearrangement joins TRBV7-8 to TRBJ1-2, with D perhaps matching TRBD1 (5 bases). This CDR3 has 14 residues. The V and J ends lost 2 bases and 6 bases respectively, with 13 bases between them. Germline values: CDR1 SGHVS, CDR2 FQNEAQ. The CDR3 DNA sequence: TGTGCCAGCAGCTTACGTACCGGGACGGATGGCTACACCTTC. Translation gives CASSLRTGTDGYTF.

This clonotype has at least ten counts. The CDR3 nucleotides are TGTGCCAGCAGCTTAGCAGGCGGAAGCTCTGGGGCCAACGTCCTGACTTTC. Its protein product is CASSLAGGSSGANVLTF. The chain links TRBV11-3 to TRBJ2-6, with no clear D. This CDR3 region has 17 residues. Between the trimmed V and J ends, which lost 1 base and 0 bases, there was a span of 10 bases. Germline lookup yields CDR1 SGHNT and CDR2 YENEEA. The variable domain in full, completed from reference TRBV11-3 and TRBJ2-6, reads EAGVVQSPRYKIIEKKQPVAFWCNPISGHNTLYWYLQNLGQGPELLIRYENEEAVDDSQLPKDRFSAERLKGVDSTLKIQPAELGDSAVYLCASSLAGGSSGANVLTFGAGSRLTVL.

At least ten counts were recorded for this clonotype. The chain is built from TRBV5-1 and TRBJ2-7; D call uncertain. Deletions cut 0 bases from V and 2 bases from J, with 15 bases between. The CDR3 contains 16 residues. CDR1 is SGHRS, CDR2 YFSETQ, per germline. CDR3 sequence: CASSLAPLVPPYEQYF. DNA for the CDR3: TGCGCCAGCAGCTTGGCCCCACTCGTTCCCCCCTACGAGCAGTACTTC.

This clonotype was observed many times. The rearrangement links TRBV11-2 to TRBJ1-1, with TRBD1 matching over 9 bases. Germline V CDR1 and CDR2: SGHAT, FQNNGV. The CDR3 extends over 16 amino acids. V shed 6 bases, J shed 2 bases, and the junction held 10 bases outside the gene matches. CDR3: CASSYTPGQGNTEAFF. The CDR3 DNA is TGTGCCAGCAGTTATACACCGGGACAGGGAAACACTGAAGCTTTCTTT. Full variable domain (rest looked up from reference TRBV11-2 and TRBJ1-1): EAGVAQSPRYKIIEKRQSVAFWCNPISGHATLYWYQQILGQGPKLLIQFQNNGVVDDSQLPKDRFSAERLKGVDSTLKIQPAKLEDSAVYLCASSYTPGQGNTEAFFGQGTRLTVV.

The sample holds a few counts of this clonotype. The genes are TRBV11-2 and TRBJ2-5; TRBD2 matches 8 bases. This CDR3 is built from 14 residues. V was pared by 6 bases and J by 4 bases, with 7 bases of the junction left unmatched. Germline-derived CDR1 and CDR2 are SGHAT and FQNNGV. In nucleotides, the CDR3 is TGTGCCAGCAGTCCGGGACTAGTGTTAGAGACCCAGTACTTC. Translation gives CASSPGLVLETQYF.

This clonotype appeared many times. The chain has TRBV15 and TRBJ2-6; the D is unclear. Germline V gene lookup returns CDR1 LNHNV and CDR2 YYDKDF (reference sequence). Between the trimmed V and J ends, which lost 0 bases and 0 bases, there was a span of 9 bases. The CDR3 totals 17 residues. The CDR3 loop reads CATSRDWYISGANVLTF. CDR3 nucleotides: TGTGCCACCAGCAGAGATTGGTACATCTCTGGGGCCAACGTCCTGACTTTC. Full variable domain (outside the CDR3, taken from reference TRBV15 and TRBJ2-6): DAMVIQNPRYQVTQFGKPVTLSCSQTLNHNVMYWYQQKSSQAPKLLFHYYDKDFNNEADTPDNFQSRRPNTSFCFLDIRSPGLGDTAMYLCATSRDWYISGANVLTFGAGSRLTVL.

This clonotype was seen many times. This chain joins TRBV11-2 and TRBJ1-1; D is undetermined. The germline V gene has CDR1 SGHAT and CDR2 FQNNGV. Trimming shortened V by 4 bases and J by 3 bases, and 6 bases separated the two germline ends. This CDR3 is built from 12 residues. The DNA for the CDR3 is TGTGCCAGCAGCTGGAGGGACACTGAAGCTTTCTTT. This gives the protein CASSWRDTEAFF.

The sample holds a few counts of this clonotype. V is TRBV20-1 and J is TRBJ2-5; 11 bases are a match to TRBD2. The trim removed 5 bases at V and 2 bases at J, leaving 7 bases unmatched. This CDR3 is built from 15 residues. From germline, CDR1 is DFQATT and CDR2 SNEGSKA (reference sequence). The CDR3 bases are TGCAGTGCTGCGGGACTAGCGGAGATTCAAGAGACCCAGTACTTC. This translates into CSAAGLAEIQETQYF.